This T cell receptor beta chain was sequenced during a study of T cell changes during pregnancy in multiple sclerosis. The germline CDR1 and CDR2 sequences are MNHEY and SMNVEV (reference sequence). Trimming left V 6 bases short and J 7 bases short, with 12 bases between. The CDR3 runs to 13 residues. TCRdb's copy holds only in-frame clones and misses some; the assay was immunoSEQ multiplex PCR. Of approximately 94,000 clones in the sample, 92% are singletons; the top ten hold less than 2%. The chain joins TRBV27 to TRBJ1-4; D gene ambiguous. This material consisted of peripheral blood, taken after pregnancy. The sequence was collected from a female donor with multiple sclerosis, enrolled in a pregnancy study. The CDR3 is CASSPSSSEKLFF. CDR3 coding DNA: TGTGCCAGCAGCCCCTCAAGTAGTGAAAAACTGTTTTTT.